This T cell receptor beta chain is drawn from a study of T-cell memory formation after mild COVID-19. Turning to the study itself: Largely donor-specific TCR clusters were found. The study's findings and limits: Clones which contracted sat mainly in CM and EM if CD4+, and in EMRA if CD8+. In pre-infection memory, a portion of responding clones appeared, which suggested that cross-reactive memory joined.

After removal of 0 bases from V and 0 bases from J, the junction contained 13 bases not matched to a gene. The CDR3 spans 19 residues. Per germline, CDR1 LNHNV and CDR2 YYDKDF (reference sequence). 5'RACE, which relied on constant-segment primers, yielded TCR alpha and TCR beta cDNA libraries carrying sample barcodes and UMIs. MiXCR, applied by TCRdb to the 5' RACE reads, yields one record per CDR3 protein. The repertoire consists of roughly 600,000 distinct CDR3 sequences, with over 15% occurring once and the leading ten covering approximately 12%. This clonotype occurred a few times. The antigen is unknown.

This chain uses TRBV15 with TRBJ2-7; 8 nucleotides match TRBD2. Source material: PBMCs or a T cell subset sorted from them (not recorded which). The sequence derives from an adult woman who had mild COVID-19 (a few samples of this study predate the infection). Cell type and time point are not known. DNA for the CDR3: TGTGCCACCAGCAGAGAGGTGGGTGGTCTAGCGGGTCGCTCCTACGAGCAGTACTTC. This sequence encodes CATSREVGGLAGRSYEQYF.